In this sample, the clone carrying this T cell receptor (beta chain) turned up a few times. No antigen is known for it. The PCR ran on 60 Vbeta and 13 Jbeta primers. Method: immunoSEQ multiplex PCR; TCRdb's copy keeps in-frame clones and lacks some. This table has some 130,000 clones, less than 90% appearing once. Germline assignment: CDR1 SGHDN and CDR2 FVKESK. The germline V and J ends were trimmed by 4 bases and 8 bases, with 11 bases remaining between them. The CDR3 contains 13 residues. The sample comes from a study of cytomegalovirus exposure and HLA in healthy donors. Study-wide results and limits: Rare sequences made up most TCRs, while some public TCRs were found in many donors. A later analysis linked a missense DCLRE1C variant to TCR beta V- and J-gene trimming. A cluster of highly shared sequence variants was likely a sequencing artifact. In presence/absence analyses, roughly uniform sequencing depth across donors was assumed.

The TCR comes from a man aged 35 to 55 in good health and CMV-seronegative. The rearrangement uses TRBV14 and TRBJ2-2; maybe TRBD1 (6 bases). The sample comprised PBMCs. The DNA for the CDR3 is TGTGCCAGCAGCCCACAGGGTCGGGGGGAGCTGTTTTTT. Translating it yields CASSPQGRGELFF.